Below are 25 T cell receptor beta chains sequenced from a single sample in a study of blood T cell repertoires in COVID-19. Produced via immunoSEQ multiplex PCR; TCRdb's table is partial and in-frame only. This repertoire shows approximately 210,000 clones, 70% to 90% found once; its top ten account for 7.5% to 8%. Sequenced: peripheral blood. The source is a woman between 50 and 59 years old with active or convalescent COVID-19.

The chain couples TRBV19 to TRBJ2-1, with a weak D call TRBD2 (5 bases). Germline V gene data show CDR1 as LNHDA and CDR2 as SQIVND (reference sequence). This CDR3 contains 15 residues. V shed 0 bases and J shed 7 bases, with 13 bases lying between them. For the CDR3, the DNA is TGTGCCAGTAGTATAGAAGGACTGGGCGGTAATGAGCAGTTCTTC. Its protein product is CASSIEGLGGNEQFF.

The rearrangement uses TRBV9 and TRBJ2-3, with D unclear. This CDR3 has 13 residues. From germline, CDR1 is SGDLS and CDR2 YYNGEE. Trimming stripped 0 bases from V and 4 bases from J, with 6 bases between. CDR3 amino acids: CASSVALADTQYF. For the CDR3, the DNA is TGTGCCAGCAGCGTAGCTCTCGCAGATACGCAGTATTTT.

This clone occurred once. The V gene is TRBV7-7, the J gene TRBJ2-7; TRBD1 matches at 9 bases. This CDR3 has 15 amino acids. The germline V gene has CDR1 SSHAT and CDR2 FNYEAQ (reference sequence). V was clipped by 5 bases and J by 3 bases; unmatched bases: 8. CDR3 in DNA: TGTGCCAGCAGCCACCATCCGGGACAGGGCTACGAGCAGTACTTC. Translation: CASSHHPGQGYEQYF. Full variable domain (outside the CDR3, taken from reference TRBV7-7 and TRBJ2-7): GAGVSQSPRYKVTKRGQDVTLRCDPISSHATLYWYQQALGQGPEFLTYFNYEAQPDKSGLPSDRFSAERPEGSISTLTIQRTEQRDSAMYRCASSHHPGQGYEQYFGPGTRLTVT.

This chain joins TRBV4-2 and TRBJ2-7, with 11 bases that match TRBD2. V lost 3 bases, J lost 2 bases, and 12 bases stayed unmatched. The CDR3 contains 18 residues. Germline lookup yields CDR1 LGHNA and CDR2 YNFKEQ. The CDR3 sequence is CASSHGDSGRAFPYEQYF. CDR3 coding DNA: TGTGCCAGCAGCCACGGTGATAGCGGGAGGGCCTTTCCCTACGAGCAGTACTTC.

The genes are TRBV6-1 and TRBJ1-6; D gene unclear. Germline V gene data show CDR1 as MNHNS and CDR2 as SASEGT. Trimming took 0 bases from V and 6 from J, leaving 12 bases between them. The CDR3 is made up of 16 amino acids. The CDR3 reads CASSEAHPGGNSPLHF. In DNA form, the CDR3 reads TGTGCCAGCAGTGAAGCGCATCCAGGTGGTAATTCACCCCTCCACTTT.

This clone was observed a few times. The gene calls are TRBV5-1 and TRBJ2-5; D perhaps matches TRBD1 (5 bases). CDR1 is SGHRS and CDR2 is YFSETQ in the germline V gene. This CDR3 spans 14 amino acids. Trimming left V 4 bases short and J 1 base short, with 11 bases between. The CDR3 DNA sequence: TGCGCCAGCAGCGTACAGGCAATCCAAGAGACCCAGTACTTC. Amino acids: CASSVQAIQETQYF.

This clone was seen a handful of times. V is TRBV5-6 and J is TRBJ2-1, with 13 bases aligning to TRBD2. Germline CDR1 is SGHDT and CDR2 is YYEEEE. The V segment lost 2 bases and the J segment 7 bases; nucleotides outside the gene matches: 6. The CDR3 runs 16 residues. The CDR3: CASSLRTSGRGNEQFF. The CDR3 region has the DNA TGTGCCAGCAGCTTACGGACTAGCGGGAGAGGTAATGAGCAGTTCTTC.

The gene calls are TRBV7-9 and TRBJ2-3, with 7 bases that match TRBD2. Germline lookup yields CDR1 SEHNR and CDR2 FQNEAQ (reference sequence). The CDR3 length is 15 residues. Unmatched junction bases numbered 4, after V lost 1 base and J lost 3 bases. The CDR3 nucleotides are TGTGCCAGCAGCTTAGTAGCGGGCGGGACAGATACGCAGTATTTT. Protein: CASSLVAGGTDTQYF.

Comment on this clone: The same CDR3 is also encoded by other DNA sequences in this sample. The chain combines TRBV7-9 with TRBJ1-2; TRBD1 agrees at 10 bases. Germline CDR1 and CDR2: SEHNR and FQNEAQ (reference sequence). V was pared by 1 base and J by 8 bases, with 4 bases of the junction left unmatched. The CDR3 sequence is 14 residues long. The CDR3 sequence: CASSLGGQGNGYTF. CDR3 DNA: TGTGCCAGCAGCTTAGGGGGACAGGGGAACGGCTACACCTTC.

The chain is built from TRBV7-2 and TRBJ2-5; 8 bases line up with TRBD2. There are 16 residues in the CDR3. Germline lookup yields CDR1 SGHTA and CDR2 FQGNSA. J was trimmed by 4 bases and V by 5 bases; bases with no gene match: 12. The CDR3 sequence is CASSPRGSGVLETQYF. In nucleotides, the CDR3 is TGTGCCAGCAGCCCTAGGGGTAGCGGGGTACTAGAGACCCAGTACTTC. Based on the CDR3 plus reference TRBV7-2 and TRBJ2-5, the full variable domain is GAGVSQSPSNKVTEKGKDVELRCDPISGHTALYWYRQSLGQGLEFLIYFQGNSAPDKSGLPSDRFSAERTGGSVSTLTIQRTQQEDSAVYLCASSPRGSGVLETQYFGPGTRLLVL.

J is TRBJ1-2 and V is TRBV25-1; possibly TRBD1 for D (5 bases). V was clipped by 1 base and J by 7 bases, with 13 bases between them. CDR3 length: 14 amino acids. Germline CDR1 MGHDK, CDR2 SYGVNS. The DNA for the CDR3 is TGTGCCAGCAGTGAATTCGTCGGGGGATCTGGCTACACCTTC. Its protein is CASSEFVGGSGYTF.

The chain has TRBV3-1 (or the pseudogene TRBV3-2) and TRBJ2-5; the match to TRBD2 covers 9 bases. After removal of 4 bases from V and 3 bases from J, the junction contained 3 bases not matched to a gene. The germline CDR1 and CDR2 sequences are LGHDT and YNNKEL (reference sequence). The CDR3 length is 14 residues. The CDR3 coding sequence is TGTGCCAGCAGCCGCCGGACTAGCGAAGAGACCCAGTACTTC. Translated, it gives CASSRRTSEETQYF.

The rearrangement links TRBV5-1 to TRBJ1-2, with D unclear. Trimming stripped 0 bases from V and 5 bases from J, with 17 bases between. CDR1 is SGHRS and CDR2 is YFSETQ in the germline V gene. This CDR3 region has 16 residues. CDR3 amino acids: CASSLAYGRLRYGYTF. Here the CDR3 DNA reads TGCGCCAGCAGCTTGGCCTATGGGCGTTTGAGATATGGCTACACCTTC.

The rearrangement uses TRBV4-1 and TRBJ2-7; 7 bases match TRBD2. The CDR3 has 17 amino acids. Trimming cost V 2 bases and J 2 bases; bases outside gene matches: 12. Germline-derived CDR1 and CDR2 are MGHRA and YSYEKL. This CDR3 is CASSQSPPGGRTYEQYF. DNA for the CDR3: TGCGCCAGCAGCCAAAGCCCCCCTGGCGGGAGAACCTACGAGCAGTACTTC.

Concerning this clone itself: The sample holds other DNA sequences that translate to the same CDR3. The rearrangement uses TRBV7-9 and TRBJ2-5, with D perhaps TRBD2 (5 bases). Trimming pared 0 bases from V and 5 bases from J, leaving 10 bases between. CDR1 and CDR2 (germline): SEHNR, FQNEAQ (reference sequence). The CDR3 extends over 14 amino acids. This CDR3 is CASSLAGGRETQYF. CDR3 DNA: TGTGCCAGCAGCTTAGCAGGAGGACGGGAGACCCAGTACTTC.

The rearrangement joins TRBV28 to TRBJ1-1; 9 bases match TRBD1. The germline V gene encodes CDR1 MDHEN and CDR2 SYDVKM. V shed 2 bases and J 6 bases; nucleotides not matched to a gene: 1. CDR3 length equals 13 residues. CDR3 nucleotide sequence: TGTGCCAGCAGTTTAGGGACAGGGCCTGAAGCTTTCTTT. Encoded protein: CASSLGTGPEAFF.

This clone has just one count. This chain links TRBV6-5 with TRBJ2-2; TRBD2 matches 8 bases. This CDR3 spans 15 amino acids. Trimming cost V 7 bases and J 5 bases; bases outside gene matches: 9. Germline-derived CDR1 and CDR2 are MNHEY and SVGAGI. DNA for the CDR3: TGTGCCAGCACCGCGGGGGGCGAGAAAACCGGGGAGCTGTTTTTT. Translation: CASTAGGEKTGELFF.

The chain is built from TRBV3-1 (or the pseudogene TRBV3-2) and TRBJ1-4; D uncertain. V was shortened by 0 bases and J by 13 bases, with 15 bases between the two germline ends. CDR1 LGHDT and CDR2 YNNKEL come from the germline V gene (reference sequence). The CDR3 is 14 amino acids. The DNA of the CDR3 is TGTGCCAGCAGCCAAGATCTGTCGCTTGCCGGACTGTTTTTT. Residues: CASSQDLSLAGLFF.

The J gene is TRBJ2-3, the V gene TRBV28; 7 bases align to TRBD2. The CDR3 runs 13 residues. V lost 3 bases and J lost 4; bases outside the gene matches: 1. Per germline, CDR1 MDHEN and CDR2 SYDVKM. The CDR3 nucleotides are TGTGCCAGCAGTTTGACTAGCCCAGATACGCAGTATTTT. Residues: CASSLTSPDTQYF. The complete variable domain, with remaining parts taken from reference TRBV28 and TRBJ2-3, reads DVKVTQSSRYLVKRTGEKVFLECVQDMDHENMFWYRQDPGLGLRLIYFSYDVKMKEKGDIPEGYSVSREKKERFSLILESASTNQTSMYLCASSLTSPDTQYFGPGTRLTVL.

In this sample, this clone turned up a few times. The chain links TRBV28 to TRBJ2-2; 8 bases line up with TRBD2. CDR1 is MDHEN, CDR2 SYDVKM, per germline. The J segment lost 7 bases and the V segment lost 3 bases, leaving 4 bases of the junction unmatched. The length of the CDR3 is 14 residues. CDR3 sequence reads: CASSLLSGSGELFF. Written as DNA, the CDR3 is TGTGCCAGCAGTTTGTTAAGCGGGAGCGGGGAGCTGTTTTTT.

The CDR3 region has the DNA TGTGCCAGCACCAGTGGGGGGTTCCGTGGCTACACCTTC. This codes for CASTSGGFRGYTF. The gene calls are TRBV5-6 and TRBJ1-2; D possibly corresponds to TRBD1 (5 bases). The germline CDR1 and CDR2 sequences are SGHDT and YYEEEE. Trimming cost V 6 bases and J 7 bases, with 16 bases left between them. This CDR3 has 13 amino acids.

This sequence joins TRBV19 and TRBJ1-2; possible D gene TRBD1, 6 bases. CDR1 LNHDA and CDR2 SQIVND come from the germline V gene (reference sequence). V dropped 6 bases and J dropped 4 bases, with 12 bases sitting between them. This CDR3 has 13 residues. Here the CDR3 reads CASRPQGPYGYTF. DNA for the CDR3: TGTGCCAGTAGACCACAGGGACCCTATGGCTACACCTTC.

The chain links TRBV9 to TRBJ2-3; weak D call: TRBD2 (5 bases). Trimming removed 0 bases from V and 6 bases from J, with 17 bases in between. Germline CDR1 and CDR2: SGDLS and YYNGEE. The CDR3 contains 16 residues. The CDR3 DNA sequence: TGTGCCAGCAGCGTAGGAGGAGGTAGCAGACGGGATACGCAGTATTTT. This encodes CASSVGGGSRRDTQYF.

The chain is built from TRBV6-5 and TRBJ2-1, with 10 bases fitting TRBD2. The CDR3 sequence is 15 residues long. With V trimmed by 8 bases and J by 5 bases, 9 bases remained unmatched. Germline loops: CDR1 MNHEY, CDR2 SVGAGI. CDR3 region: CASLGSGRSNNEQFF. Written as DNA, the CDR3 is TGTGCCAGCTTGGGTAGCGGGAGGTCAAACAATGAGCAGTTCTTC.

The chain carries TRBV19 and TRBJ2-4; maybe TRBD1 (5 bases). Germline lookup yields CDR1 LNHDA and CDR2 SQIVND (reference sequence). This CDR3 has 14 residues. The ends were cut back, 8 bases at V and 5 bases at J, with 16 bases in the middle. The CDR3 DNA reads as TGTGCCAGTGAGACGGGCAGGGCAGAAAACATTCAGTACTTC. Translated: CASETGRAENIQYF.